The entry below gives a single TCR beta chain sequence along with its context. Its matching antigen is unknown. A universal primer site was created by template switching, with the cDNA bearing unique molecular identifiers. One entry per CDR3 protein, called by TCRdb with MiXCR from the 5' RACE reads. The sample shows a few hundred thousand distinct CDR3 sequences, around 8.8% of them seen only once. This sample stems from a study of identical twins. Findings and limits, study-wide: Without tracking the same donors, conclusions rested on cross-sectional statistical analysis. Partly confounded zero-insertion analyses could result from invariant MAIT and iNKT cells. Excess twin sharing in beta out-of-frame sequences was weaker.

CDR3 size: 16 residues. Germline loops: CDR1 SGHAT, CDR2 FQNNGV. Trimming removed 5 bases at V and 1 base at J, with 17 bases between. This same sample was also taken into another study, of yellow fever vaccine responses in identical twins.

The TCR was taken from a woman aged 18 to 35 in good health. The chain combines TRBV11-2 with TRBJ2-5, with no clear D. The sequencing sample was made of CD8+ T cells sorted from blood. This chain's CDR3 is CASSRAAGEPQETQYF. CDR3 nucleotide sequence: TGTGCCAGCAGCCGAGCCGCAGGAGAACCCCAAGAGACCCAGTACTTC.